Shown below are 26 T cell receptor beta chains from a single sample sequenced in a study of T cells expressing NK-cell markers. Using the 5' RACE reads, TCRdb records one entry per CDR3 protein without DNA. This sample's table reports 300,000 or so distinct CDR3 sequences. Sequencing was carried out using blood T cells: a sorted CD56 or NKG2C T cell subset, CD4+ or CD8+ T cells, or bulk PBMC T cells (not recorded which). The receptor set was obtained from a woman between 18 and 70 years old in good health.

The chain has TRBV5-4 and TRBJ2-1; checking the TCRdb D call of TRBD2 is not possible without DNA. The germline CDR1 and CDR2 sequences are SGHNT and YYREEE (reference sequence). The CDR3 extends over 15 amino acids. CDR3 loop: CASSLAGTSGRPQFF.

This rearrangement joins TRBV21-1 to TRBJ2-2; TCRdb reports TRBD1, a call that lacks DNA to check it against. TRBV21-1 is designated a pseudogene. The CDR3 extends over 15 amino acids. CDR3 residues: CASSLRDRVTGELFF.

The chain joins TRBV4-2 to TRBJ2-1. CDR3 length: 13 amino acids. CDR1 is LGHNA, CDR2 YNFKEQ, per germline. The CDR3 reads CASSQAGGREQFF.

The genes are TRBV7-3 and TRBJ1-2; the TRBD1 assignment by TCRdb is unverifiable without DNA. Germline V lookup: CDR1 SGHTA, CDR2 FQGTGA. The CDR3 contains 16 residues. The CDR3 protein is CASSSGGKGSSYGYTF.

This chain connects TRBV19 to TRBJ2-1; the D gene TCRdb calls, TRBD2, cannot be checked with no DNA. Germline V gene lookup returns CDR1 LNHDA and CDR2 SQIVND (reference sequence). This CDR3 has 14 amino acids. The CDR3 is CASSMLAGNNEQFF.

V usage is TRBV20-1 and J usage is TRBJ1-5; as DNA is missing, the TRBD1 call by TCRdb cannot be tested. CDR1 is DFQATT, CDR2 SNEGSKA, per germline (reference sequence). The CDR3 covers 12 residues. This chain's CDR3 is CSAADSRLPQHF.

The rearrangement uses TRBV29-1 and TRBJ2-3. The CDR3 runs to 15 residues. From germline, CDR1 is SQVTM and CDR2 ANQGSEA. This chain's CDR3 is CSVEAGLIPTDTQYF.

This chain joins TRBV5-6 and TRBJ1-3; TCRdb designates TRBD1, a call that cannot be tested without DNA. The CDR3 sequence is 16 residues long. Looked up from germline, CDR1 is SGHDT and CDR2 is YYEEEE. CDR3 residues: CASSAGGRGSRNTIYF.

The chain links TRBV7-2 to TRBJ2-7; checking the TCRdb D call of TRBD1 is not possible without DNA. Germline V gene sequence: CDR1 SGHTA, CDR2 FQGNSA. This CDR3 comprises 15 residues. The CDR3 loop is CASSLDRDRTYEQYF.

The chain recombines TRBV11-2 with TRBJ2-1; TCRdb gives TRBD2 as the D gene, but with no DNA this cannot be confirmed. The CDR3 runs 16 residues. Germline V lookup: CDR1 SGHAT, CDR2 FQNNGV. The CDR3 sequence is CASSLELAGGNNEQFF.

CDR3 sequence: CASRPGLAGERETQYF. The gene calls are TRBV7-9 and TRBJ2-5; the TCRdb call, TRBD2, lacks DNA for checking. CDR3 length equals 16 residues. Germline assignment: CDR1 SEHNR and CDR2 FQNEAQ (reference sequence).

The chain is built from TRBV4-3 and TRBJ1-2. From germline, CDR1 is LGHNA and CDR2 YSLEER. This CDR3 is built from 16 residues. The CDR3 sequence is CASSQAGLGAGYGYTF.

This CDR3 is CASSLEPGGELGAFF. The V call is TRBV5-1, the J call TRBJ1-1; TCRdb calls TRBD1, which cannot be checked without DNA. Germline CDR1 reads SGHRS; CDR2 reads YFSETQ. The CDR3 has 15 residues.

The rearrangement links TRBV5-1 to TRBJ2-7; lacking DNA, the TRBD2 call made by TCRdb goes unchecked. The CDR3 is 16 amino acids. The germline CDR1 and CDR2 sequences are SGHRS and YFSETQ. CDR3 residues: CASSLGYLAASYEQYF.

The chain carries TRBV10-3 and TRBJ2-1; TCRdb's assignment of TRBD1 cannot be checked, as there is no DNA. Germline loops: CDR1 ENHRY, CDR2 SYGVKD. The CDR3 is 15 amino acids. The chain's CDR3 is CAISARGGSYNEQFF.

The chain employs TRBV20-1 and TRBJ2-1; the D call of TRBD1 rests on TCRdb alone, since no DNA is present to check it. Per germline, CDR1 DFQATT and CDR2 SNEGSKA (reference sequence). The length of the CDR3 is 14 residues. CDR3 in amino acids: CSARDPDRVTEQFF.

The chain joins TRBV20-1 to TRBJ1-6; TCRdb gives TRBD1 as the D gene, but with no DNA this cannot be confirmed. Germline-derived CDR1 and CDR2 are DFQATT and SNEGSKA (reference sequence). This CDR3 has 14 amino acids. CDR3 in amino acids: CSARVGGLDSPLHF.

The chain links TRBV9 to TRBJ1-2. Germline V gene sequence: CDR1 SGDLS, CDR2 YYNGEE. The CDR3 loop spans 11 amino acids. The chain's CDR3 is CASSELDRYTF.

The CDR3 sequence: CASSLGTEAYEQYF. V usage is TRBV5-1 and J usage is TRBJ2-7; no DNA is available, so the TRBD1 call from TCRdb remains unchecked. The CDR3 runs to 14 residues. Germline-derived CDR1 and CDR2 are SGHRS and YFSETQ. Full variable domain (remainder filled in from reference TRBV5-1 and TRBJ2-7): KAGVTQTPRYLIKTRGQQVTLSCSPISGHRSVSWYQQTPGQGLQFLFEYFSETQRNKGNFPGRFSGRQFSNSRSEMNVSTLELGDSALYLCASSLGTEAYEQYFGPGTRLTVT.

The chain is built from TRBV7-2 and TRBJ1-3; TCRdb's D call of TRBD1 is untestable without DNA. From germline, CDR1 is SGHTA and CDR2 FQGNSA. The CDR3 spans 17 residues. CDR3 sequence: CASSLVQGGLLGNTIYF.

The CDR3 here is CASSPTRGVSYGYTF. J is TRBJ1-2 and V is TRBV5-1; TCRdb's D call, TRBD1, is unchecked because there is no DNA. Germline V gives CDR1 SGHRS, CDR2 YFSETQ. This CDR3 is 15 amino acids long.

V usage is TRBV24-1 and J usage is TRBJ2-6; TCRdb designates TRBD1, a call that cannot be tested without DNA. Germline CDR1 KGHDR, CDR2 SFDVKD. This CDR3 is built from 17 residues. CDR3 sequence: CATSPGRGYSGANVLTF.

J is TRBJ2-3 and V is TRBV19; the TCRdb D gene call, TRBD1, has no DNA to confirm it. This CDR3 region has 16 residues. Per the germline V gene, CDR1 is LNHDA and CDR2 is SQIVND (reference sequence). The CDR3 loop is CASSLFSGVLADTQYF.

The chain uses TRBV29-1 and TRBJ2-3; lacking DNA, the TRBD2 call made by TCRdb goes unchecked. The CDR3 has 12 amino acids. Germline CDR1 reads SQVTM; CDR2 reads ANQGSEA. The CDR3 loop is CSVKAGEDTQYF.

The CDR3 here is CASSFSDGGGVAKNIQYF. The chain uses TRBV5-5 and TRBJ2-4. This CDR3 contains 18 residues. Germline lookup yields CDR1 SGHKS and CDR2 YYEKEE (reference sequence).

The CDR3 loop is CASSRTGGGGYTF. The J gene is TRBJ1-2, the V gene TRBV7-6; TCRdb's assignment of TRBD1 cannot be checked, as there is no DNA. Germline-derived CDR1 and CDR2 are SGHVS and FNYEAQ. The CDR3 runs to 13 residues.